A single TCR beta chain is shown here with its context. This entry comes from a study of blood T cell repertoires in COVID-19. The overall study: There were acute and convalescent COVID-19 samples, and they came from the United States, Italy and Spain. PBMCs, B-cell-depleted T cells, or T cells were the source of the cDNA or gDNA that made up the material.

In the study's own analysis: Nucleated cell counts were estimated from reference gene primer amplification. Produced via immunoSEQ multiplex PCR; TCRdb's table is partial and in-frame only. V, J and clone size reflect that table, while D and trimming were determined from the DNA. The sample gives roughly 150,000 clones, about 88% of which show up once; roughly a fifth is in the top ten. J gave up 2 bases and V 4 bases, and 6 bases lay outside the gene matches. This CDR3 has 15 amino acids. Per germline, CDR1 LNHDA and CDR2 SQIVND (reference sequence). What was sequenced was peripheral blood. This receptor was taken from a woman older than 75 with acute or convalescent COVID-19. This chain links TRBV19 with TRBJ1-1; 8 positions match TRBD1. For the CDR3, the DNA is TGTGCCAGTAGTACGGACAGGGCTGGCAACACTGAAGCTTTCTTT. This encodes CASSTDRAGNTEAFF.